This entry describes one T cell receptor (beta chain). The data are from a study of cytomegalovirus exposure and HLA in healthy donors. Donors counted as nominally healthy when sampled, yet unrecorded immune exposures were likely. The CDR3 runs 14 residues. V shed 8 bases and J 4 bases; nucleotides not matched to a gene: 11. Germline V gene sequence: CDR1 ENHRY, CDR2 SYGVKD. Amplification used 60 Vbeta primers and 13 Jbeta primers. Using immunoSEQ multiplex PCR, the repertoire was profiled, and TCRdb retains in-frame clones only, with some absent. This sample has roughly 120,000 clones, with 79% found just once.

The material sequenced was PBMCs. This receptor was identified in a man younger than 45 in good health and CMV-seropositive. The chain carries TRBV10-3 and TRBJ2-7; TRBD1 agrees at 7 bases. Here the CDR3 reads CAIQPRQGIYEQYF. The CDR3 nucleotides read TGTGCCATCCAGCCCCGACAGGGAATATACGAGCAGTACTTC.